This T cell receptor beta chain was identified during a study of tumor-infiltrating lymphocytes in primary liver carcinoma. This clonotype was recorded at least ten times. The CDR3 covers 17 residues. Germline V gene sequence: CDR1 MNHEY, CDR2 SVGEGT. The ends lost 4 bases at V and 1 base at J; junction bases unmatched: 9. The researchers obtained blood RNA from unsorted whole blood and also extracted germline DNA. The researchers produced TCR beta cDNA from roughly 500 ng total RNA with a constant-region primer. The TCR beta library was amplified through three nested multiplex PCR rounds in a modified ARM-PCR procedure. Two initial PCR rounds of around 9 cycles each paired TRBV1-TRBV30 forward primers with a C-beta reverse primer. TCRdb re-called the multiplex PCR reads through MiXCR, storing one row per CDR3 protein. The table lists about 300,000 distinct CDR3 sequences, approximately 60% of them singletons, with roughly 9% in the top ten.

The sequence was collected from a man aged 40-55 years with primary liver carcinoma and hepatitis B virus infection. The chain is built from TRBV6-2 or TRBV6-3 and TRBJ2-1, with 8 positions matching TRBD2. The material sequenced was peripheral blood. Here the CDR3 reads CASSSRLAGRSYNEQFF. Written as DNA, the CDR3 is TGTGCCAGCAGTTCGCGATTAGCGGGGCGGTCCTACAATGAGCAGTTCTTC.